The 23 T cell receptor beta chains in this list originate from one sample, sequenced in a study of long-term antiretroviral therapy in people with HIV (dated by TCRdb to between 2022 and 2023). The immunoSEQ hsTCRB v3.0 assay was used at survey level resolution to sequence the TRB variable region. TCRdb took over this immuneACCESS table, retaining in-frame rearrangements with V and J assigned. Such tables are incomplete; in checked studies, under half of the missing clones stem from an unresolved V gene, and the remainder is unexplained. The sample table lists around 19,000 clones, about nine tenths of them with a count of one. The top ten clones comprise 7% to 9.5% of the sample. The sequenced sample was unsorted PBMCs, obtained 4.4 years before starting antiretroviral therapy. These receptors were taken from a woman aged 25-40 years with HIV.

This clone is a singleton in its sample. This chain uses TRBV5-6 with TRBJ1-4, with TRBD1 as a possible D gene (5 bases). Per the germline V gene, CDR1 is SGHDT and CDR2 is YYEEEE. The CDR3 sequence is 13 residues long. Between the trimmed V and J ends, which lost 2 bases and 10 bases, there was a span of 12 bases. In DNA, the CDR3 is TGTGCCAGCAGCTTAGATGGACAACCAAAACTGTTTTTT. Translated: CASSLDGQPKLFF.

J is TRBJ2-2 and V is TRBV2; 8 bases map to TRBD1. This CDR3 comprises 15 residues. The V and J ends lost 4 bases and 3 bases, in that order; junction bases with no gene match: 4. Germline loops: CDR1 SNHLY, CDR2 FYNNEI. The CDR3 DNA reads TGTGCCAGCAGTGCGGACAGGGCGTACACCGGGGAGCTGTTTTTT. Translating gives CASSADRAYTGELFF.

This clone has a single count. The CDR3 here is CASSLVEGQGGYGYTF. The CDR3 nucleotides read TGTGCCAGCAGCTTGGTCGAGGGACAGGGAGGCTATGGCTACACCTTC. This sequence joins TRBV5-5 and TRBJ1-2, with 9 bases that match TRBD1. CDR1 and CDR2 (germline): SGHKS, YYEKEE (reference sequence). The CDR3 length is 16 residues. The V segment lost 0 bases and the J segment 4 bases; nucleotides outside the gene matches: 7.

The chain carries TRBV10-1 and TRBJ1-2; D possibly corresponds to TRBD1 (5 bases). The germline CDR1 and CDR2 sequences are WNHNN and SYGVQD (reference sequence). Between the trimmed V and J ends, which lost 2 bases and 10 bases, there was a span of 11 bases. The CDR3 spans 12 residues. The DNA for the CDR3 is TGCGCCAGCAGTGAGAAGGGGCTCGACTACACCTTC. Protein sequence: CASSEKGLDYTF.

Here the CDR3 reads CAISENHEQYF. The CDR3 DNA sequence: TGTGCCATCAGTGAGAACCACGAGCAGTACTTC. The chain has TRBV10-3 and TRBJ2-7; unclear D gene. Germline assignment: CDR1 ENHRY and CDR2 SYGVKD. This CDR3 contains 11 residues. Trimming left V 2 bases short and J 5 bases short, with 4 bases between.

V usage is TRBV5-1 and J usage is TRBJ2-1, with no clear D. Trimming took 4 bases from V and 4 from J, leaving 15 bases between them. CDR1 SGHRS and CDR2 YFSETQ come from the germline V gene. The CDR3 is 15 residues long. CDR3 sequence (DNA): TGCGCCAGCAGCACTTCTTCTAACAGTTACAATGAGCAGTTCTTC. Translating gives CASSTSSNSYNEQFF.

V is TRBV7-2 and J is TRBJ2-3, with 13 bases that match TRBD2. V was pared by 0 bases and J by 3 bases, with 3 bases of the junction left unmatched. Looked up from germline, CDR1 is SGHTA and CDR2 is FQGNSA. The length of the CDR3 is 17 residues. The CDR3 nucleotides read TGTGCCAGCAGCTTAGCACTAGCGGGGGGGCGGACAGATACGCAGTATTTT. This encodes CASSLALAGGRTDTQYF. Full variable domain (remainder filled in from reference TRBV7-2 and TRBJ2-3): GAGVSQSPSNKVTEKGKDVELRCDPISGHTALYWYRQSLGQGLEFLIYFQGNSAPDKSGLPSDRFSAERTGGSVSTLTIQRTQQEDSAVYLCASSLALAGGRTDTQYFGPGTRLTVL.

CDR3: CASRRQLSSYEQYF. The CDR3 DNA is TGTGCCAGCAGAAGACAGCTTAGCTCCTACGAGCAGTACTTC. The V call is TRBV27, the J call TRBJ2-7; maybe TRBD1 (5 bases). The CDR3 is 14 amino acids. In germline, CDR1 is MNHEY, CDR2 SMNVEV (reference sequence). The ends were cut back, 6 bases at V and 0 bases at J, with 12 bases in the middle.

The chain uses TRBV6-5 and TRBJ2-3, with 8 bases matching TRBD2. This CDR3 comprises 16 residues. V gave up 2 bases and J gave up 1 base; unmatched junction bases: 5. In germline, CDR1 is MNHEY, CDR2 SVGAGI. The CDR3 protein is CASSYASGSGTDTQYF. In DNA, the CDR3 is TGTGCCAGCAGTTACGCTAGCGGGTCAGGCACAGATACGCAGTATTTT.

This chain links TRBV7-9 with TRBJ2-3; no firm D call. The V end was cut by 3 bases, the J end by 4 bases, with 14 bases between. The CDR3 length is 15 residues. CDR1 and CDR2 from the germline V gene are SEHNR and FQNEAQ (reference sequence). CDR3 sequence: CASSFGGSVADTQYF. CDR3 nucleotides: TGTGCCAGCAGCTTCGGTGGATCCGTGGCAGATACGCAGTATTTT.

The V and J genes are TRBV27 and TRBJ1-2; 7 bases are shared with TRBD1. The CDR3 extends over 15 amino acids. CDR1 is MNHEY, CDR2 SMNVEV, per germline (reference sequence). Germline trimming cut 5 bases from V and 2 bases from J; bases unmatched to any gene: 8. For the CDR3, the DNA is TGTGCCAGCAGTCCCCAGGACAGGCCGAACTATGGCTACACCTTC. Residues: CASSPQDRPNYGYTF.

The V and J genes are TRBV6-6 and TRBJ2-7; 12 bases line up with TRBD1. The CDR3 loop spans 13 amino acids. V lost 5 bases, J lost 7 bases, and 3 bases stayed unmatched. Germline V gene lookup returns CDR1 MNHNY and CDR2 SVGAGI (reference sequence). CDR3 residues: CASSRDRGREQYF. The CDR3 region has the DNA TGTGCCAGCAGTCGGGACAGGGGGCGGGAGCAGTACTTC.

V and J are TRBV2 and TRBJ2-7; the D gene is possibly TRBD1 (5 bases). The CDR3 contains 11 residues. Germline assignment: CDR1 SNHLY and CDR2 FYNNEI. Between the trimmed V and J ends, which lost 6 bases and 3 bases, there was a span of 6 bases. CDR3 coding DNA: TGTGCCAGCAGCGACAGCTACGAGCAGTACTTC. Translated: CASSDSYEQYF.

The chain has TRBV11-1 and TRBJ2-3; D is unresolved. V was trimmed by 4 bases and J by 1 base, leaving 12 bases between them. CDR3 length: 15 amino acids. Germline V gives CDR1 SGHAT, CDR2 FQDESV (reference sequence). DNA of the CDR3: TGTGCCAGCAGCTCCAACGGTGGGGGCACAGATACGCAGTATTTT. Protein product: CASSSNGGGTDTQYF.

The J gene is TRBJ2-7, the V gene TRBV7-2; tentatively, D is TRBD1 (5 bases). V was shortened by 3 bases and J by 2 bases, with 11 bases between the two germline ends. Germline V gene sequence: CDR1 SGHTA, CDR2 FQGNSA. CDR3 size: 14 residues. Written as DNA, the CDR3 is TGTGCCAGCAGCTTTCGACAGTTAACCTACGAGCAGTACTTC. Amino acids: CASSFRQLTYEQYF. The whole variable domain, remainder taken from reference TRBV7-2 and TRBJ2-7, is GAGVSQSPSNKVTEKGKDVELRCDPISGHTALYWYRQSLGQGLEFLIYFQGNSAPDKSGLPSDRFSAERTGGSVSTLTIQRTQQEDSAVYLCASSFRQLTYEQYFGPGTRLTVT.

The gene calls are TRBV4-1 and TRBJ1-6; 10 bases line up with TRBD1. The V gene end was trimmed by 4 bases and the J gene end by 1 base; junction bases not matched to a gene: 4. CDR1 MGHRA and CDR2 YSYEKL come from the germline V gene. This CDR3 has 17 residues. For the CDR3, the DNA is TGCGCCAGCAGCCTTCCGGGACAGGGGTCCTATAATTCACCCCTCCACTTT. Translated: CASSLPGQGSYNSPLHF.

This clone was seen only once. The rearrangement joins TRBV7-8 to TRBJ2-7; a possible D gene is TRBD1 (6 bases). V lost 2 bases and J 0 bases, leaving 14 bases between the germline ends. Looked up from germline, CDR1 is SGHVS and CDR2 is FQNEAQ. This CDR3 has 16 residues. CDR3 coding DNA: TGTGCCAGCAGCTTAAGGGTCAGGGGCCACTCCTACGAGCAGTACTTC. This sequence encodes CASSLRVRGHSYEQYF.

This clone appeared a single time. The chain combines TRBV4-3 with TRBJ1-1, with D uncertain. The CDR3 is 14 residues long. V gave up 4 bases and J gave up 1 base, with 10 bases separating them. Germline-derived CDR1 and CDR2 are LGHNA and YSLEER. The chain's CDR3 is CASSLTPGNTEAFF. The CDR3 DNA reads TGCGCCAGCAGCCTAACACCGGGGAACACTGAAGCTTTCTTT.

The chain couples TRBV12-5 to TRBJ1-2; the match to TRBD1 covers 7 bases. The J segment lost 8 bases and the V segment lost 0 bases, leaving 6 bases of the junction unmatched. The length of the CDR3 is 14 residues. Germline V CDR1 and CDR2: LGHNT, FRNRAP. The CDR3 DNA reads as TGTGCTAGTGGTTTGGTTACGACAGGGCGAGGCTACACCTTC. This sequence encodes CASGLVTTGRGYTF.

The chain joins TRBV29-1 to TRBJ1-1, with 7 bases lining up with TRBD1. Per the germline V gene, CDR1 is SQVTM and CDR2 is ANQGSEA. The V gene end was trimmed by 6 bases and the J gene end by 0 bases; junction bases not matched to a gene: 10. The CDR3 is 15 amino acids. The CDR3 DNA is TGCAGCGTGAAGACGGACAGGATAATGAACACTGAAGCTTTCTTT. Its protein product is CSVKTDRIMNTEAFF.

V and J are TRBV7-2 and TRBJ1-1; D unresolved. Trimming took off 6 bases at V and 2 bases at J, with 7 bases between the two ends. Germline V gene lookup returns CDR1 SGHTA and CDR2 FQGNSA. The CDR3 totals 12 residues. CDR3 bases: TGTGCCAGCAGTTGGATTAACACTGAAGCTTTCTTT. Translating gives CASSWINTEAFF.

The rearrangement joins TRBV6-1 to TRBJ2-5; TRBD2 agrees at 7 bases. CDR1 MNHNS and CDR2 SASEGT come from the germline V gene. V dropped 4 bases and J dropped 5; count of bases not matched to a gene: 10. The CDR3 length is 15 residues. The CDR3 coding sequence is TGTGCCAGCAGTGGCCGGGAGGCCGGTAGGGAGACCCAGTACTTC. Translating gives CASSGREAGRETQYF.

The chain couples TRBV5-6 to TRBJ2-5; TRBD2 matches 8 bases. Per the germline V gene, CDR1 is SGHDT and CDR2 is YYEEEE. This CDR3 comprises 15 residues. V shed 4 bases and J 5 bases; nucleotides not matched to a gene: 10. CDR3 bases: TGTGCCAGCAGCCTATCCGGGACTAGTAAGGAGACCCAGTACTTC. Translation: CASSLSGTSKETQYF.